The present T cell receptor (beta chain) was sequenced within a study of OX40 agonist ivuxolimab in advanced cancers. Background on the study: Clinicians treated patients with ivuxolimab, an agonistic anti-OX40 (CD134) antibody. The study gave patients intravenous ivuxolimab at 0.01 to 10 mg/kg every 2 weeks. Study-wide results and limits: Clonal expansion was seen in CD4+ and CD8+ blood T cells by week 6 at 0.1 to 3.0 mg/kg. Among the lowest peripheral clonal expansion occurred in 0.1-3.0 mg/kg partial responders.

Profiling relied on immunoSEQ multiplex PCR, and the TCRdb table lists in-frame clones only, not all of them. This sample carries tens of thousands of clones, more than 70% of them seen once, and the ten largest clones take over 0.25%. Looked up from germline, CDR1 is MDHEN and CDR2 is SYDVKM. The length of the CDR3 is 18 residues. V shed 6 bases and J 8 bases; nucleotides not matched to a gene: 19. Concerning this clone itself: Antigen: not known.

Sequencing used CD4+ or CD8+ T cells sorted from blood, obtained in a trial of the OX40 agonist ivuxolimab. The chain links TRBV28 to TRBJ1-2; TRBD1 matches at 12 bases. The clonotype originates from an adult with an advanced solid tumor such as melanoma, head and neck, liver or kidney cancer. CDR3 nucleotides: TGTGCCAGCAGACCGCCCACCGGGACAGGGGGCGCGGTTTGGGGCTACACCTTC. Its protein is CASRPPTGTGGAVWGYTF.